The 14 T cell receptor beta chains in this list originate from one sample, sequenced in a study of cytomegalovirus exposure and HLA in healthy donors. In the PCR, 60 Vbeta and 13 Jbeta primers were used. Profiling relied on immunoSEQ multiplex PCR, and the TCRdb table lists in-frame clones only, not all of them. The sample lists approximately 180,000 clones, about 80% occurring once. Sequencing was done on a sample of PBMCs. These receptors were collected from a woman aged 40-49 years in good health and CMV-seronegative.

V is TRBV19 and J is TRBJ1-2; the D gene is possibly TRBD1 (6 bases). The CDR3 runs 14 residues. CDR1 and CDR2 (germline): LNHDA, SQIVND (reference sequence). The V end lost 2 bases, the J end lost 1 base, and 8 bases lay between the germline ends. DNA of the CDR3: TGTGCCAGTAGTATACAGGGGAGTAACTATGGCTACACCTTC. Its translation is CASSIQGSNYGYTF.

The rearrangement links TRBV19 to TRBJ2-4; TRBD1 matches at 7 bases. Germline-derived CDR1 and CDR2 are LNHDA and SQIVND (reference sequence). Unmatched junction bases numbered 7, after V lost 7 bases and J lost 7 bases. The CDR3 spans 13 residues. The CDR3 DNA reads as TGTGCCAGTATGAGGGGGCTGGGGAACATTCAGTACTTC. Residues: CASMRGLGNIQYF.

The rearrangement uses TRBV23-1 and TRBJ2-5, with TRBD1 matching 9 bases. The J call may be faulty, since TRBJ2-7 better matches the DNA end. TRBV23-1 is noted as an ORF with a role that remains uncertain. The CDR3 loop spans 14 amino acids. The CDR3 loop reads CASSRLDRGTEQYF. As DNA, the CDR3 is TGCGCCAGCAGTCGATTGGACAGGGGAACCGAGCAGTACTTC.

This clone appeared a few times. The V call is TRBV5-6, the J call TRBJ2-5, with TRBD2 matching over 9 bases. Germline CDR1 is SGHDT and CDR2 is YYEEEE. V gave up 2 bases and J gave up 0 bases; unmatched junction bases: 11. CDR3 length: 18 amino acids. CDR3 residues: CASSFPTDAGGYQETQYF. As DNA, the CDR3 is TGTGCCAGCAGCTTCCCAACTGACGCGGGAGGGTACCAAGAGACCCAGTACTTC. The whole variable domain, filled in from reference TRBV5-6 and TRBJ2-5, reads DAGVTQSPTHLIKTRGQQVTLRCSPKSGHDTVSWYQQALGQGPQFIFQYYEEEERQRGNFPDRFSGHQFPNYSSELNVNALLLGDSALYLCASSFPTDAGGYQETQYFGPGTRLLVL.

The chain combines TRBV4-3 with TRBJ1-2; tentative D call: TRBD1 (6 bases). Germline V gene data show CDR1 as LGHNA and CDR2 as YSLEER. The germline V and J ends were trimmed by 0 bases and 7 bases, with 15 bases remaining between them. CDR3 length equals 15 residues. CDR3 sequence (DNA): TGCGCCAGCAGCCAAGATCGGGTGGCAGGGGCTGGCTACACCTTC. Its translation: CASSQDRVAGAGYTF.

The chain links TRBV11-3 to TRBJ1-1, with D unclear. V was cut by 5 bases and J by 6 bases, with 16 bases left in between. The CDR3 sequence is 14 residues long. Germline CDR1 reads SGHNT; CDR2 reads YENEEA. The DNA of the CDR3 is TGTGCCAGCAGCACCAAACTTGGGCACGCTGAAGCTTTCTTT. The encoded protein is CASSTKLGHAEAFF.

The chain combines TRBV7-2 with TRBJ2-3, with 15 bases lining up with TRBD2. With V trimmed by 5 bases and J by 4 bases, 4 bases remained unmatched. Germline lookup yields CDR1 SGHTA and CDR2 FQGNSA. CDR3 length: 16 amino acids. CDR3 DNA sequence: TGTGCCAGCAGCCCCGGACTAGCGGGAGGGGCAGATACGCAGTATTTT. This codes for CASSPGLAGGADTQYF.

The rearrangement uses TRBV13 and TRBJ1-1; TRBD1 aligns across 7 bases. Losses at the gene ends were 1 base for V and 7 bases for J; bases not matched to a gene: 0. This CDR3 has 12 residues. Germline loops: CDR1 PRHDT, CDR2 FYEKMQ (reference sequence). The CDR3 loop is CASSLDRGEAFF. CDR3 DNA sequence: TGTGCCAGCAGCTTAGACAGGGGTGAAGCTTTCTTT.

The rearrangement joins TRBV4-1 to TRBJ1-2, with D unresolved. The CDR3 runs 13 residues. CDR1 is MGHRA, CDR2 YSYEKL, per germline. V dropped 0 bases and J dropped 8 bases, with 10 bases sitting between them. The CDR3 region is CASSQDVGSGYTF. The CDR3 DNA reads TGCGCCAGCAGCCAAGATGTAGGGAGCGGCTACACCTTC.

The chain uses TRBV4-3 and TRBJ1-2; D is undetermined. V dropped 0 bases and J dropped 0 bases, with 11 bases sitting between them. Germline CDR1 is LGHNA and CDR2 is YSLEER. The CDR3 loop spans 16 amino acids. The CDR3 DNA follows: TGCGCCAGCAGCCAAGACAACAGCCCCTCTAACTATGGCTACACCTTC. This gives the protein CASSQDNSPSNYGYTF.

The chain is built from TRBV28 and TRBJ1-3, with a tentative D call TRBD1 (6 bases). The CDR3 loop spans 13 amino acids. Germline lookup yields CDR1 MDHEN and CDR2 SYDVKM. The V end lost 5 bases, the J end lost 8 bases, and 13 bases lay between the germline ends. CDR3 sequence: CASSRSGVDTIYF. The CDR3 nucleotides read TGTGCCAGCAGTAGGTCAGGGGTAGACACCATATATTTT.

The rearrangement joins TRBV7-2 to TRBJ2-1; 8 nucleotides align to TRBD2. Germline CDR1 is SGHTA and CDR2 is FQGNSA. CDR3 length: 17 amino acids. Losses at the gene ends were 2 bases for V and 2 bases for J; bases not matched to a gene: 8. CDR3 sequence: CASSLSTSGGPYNEQFF. CDR3 nucleotide sequence: TGTGCCAGCAGCTTATCAACTAGCGGAGGTCCCTACAATGAGCAGTTCTTC.

This sequence joins TRBV20-1 and TRBJ1-1; D call uncertain. The CDR3 is made up of 10 amino acids. The V gene lost 5 bases and the J gene lost 8 bases, with 9 bases spanning the gap. Germline V gives CDR1 DFQATT, CDR2 SNEGSKA (reference sequence). The CDR3 is CSAYTREAFF. CDR3 sequence (DNA): TGCAGTGCTTATACCCGGGAAGCTTTCTTT.

This clone was recorded a few times. The gene calls are TRBV18 and TRBJ1-2, with D perhaps TRBD1 (5 bases). The germline V gene has CDR1 KGHSH and CDR2 LQKENI. The CDR3 length is 16 residues. The ends were cut back, 0 bases at V and 4 bases at J, with 15 bases in the middle. CDR3 DNA: TGTGCCAGCTCACCACCCGGGGGGGTGGCGACCTATGGCTACACCTTC. This gives the protein CASSPPGGVATYGYTF.